Listed here are 8 T cell receptor beta chains from one sample, sequenced in a study of immune evolution from preneoplasia to lung adenocarcinoma (dated by TCRdb to about 2021). Library creation used the immunoSEQ multiplex PCR assay. TCRdb took this table from immuneACCESS and kept in-frame rearrangements with V and J called. Such tables lack part of the clones; where checked against another copy, unresolved V genes explain under half of the gap, and the rest is unexplained. In this sample the table shows roughly 5,300 clones, about 70% of which occur a single time. Roughly 6.4% of the sample lies in the top ten. Sequenced: FFPE lung adenocarcinoma in situ tissue. Sample cell subset or site, as interpreted from the label and publication: preinvasive adenocarcinoma in situ (AIS). These receptors were collected from a person aged 60 to 85 with lung adenocarcinoma.

The V and J genes are TRBV5-4 and TRBJ2-1; 9 bases are a match to TRBD2. Germline CDR1 is SGHNT and CDR2 is YYREEE (reference sequence). J lost 5 bases, V lost 4 bases, and 7 bases had no gene match. This CDR3 has 15 residues. This CDR3 is CASSLSGGLNNEQFF. CDR3 DNA: TGTGCCAGCAGCCTGAGCGGGGGGCTTAACAATGAGCAGTTCTTC.

This chain joins TRBV7-2 and TRBJ2-7, with 10 positions matching TRBD2. CDR1 and CDR2 (germline): SGHTA, FQGNSA. This CDR3 contains 16 residues. The ends lost 0 bases at V and 1 base at J; junction bases unmatched: 3. CDR3 residues: CASSLAPSGGSYEQYF. DNA of the CDR3: TGTGCCAGCAGCTTAGCGCCTAGCGGGGGATCCTACGAGCAGTACTTC.

J is TRBJ1-1 and V is TRBV7-6, with D tentatively TRBD1 (5 bases). CDR3 length: 15 residues. V lost 5 bases, J lost 4 bases, and 17 bases lay in between. Germline V gene data show CDR1 as SGHVS and CDR2 as FNYEAQ. DNA for the CDR3: TGTGCCAGCAGCCAGTACCAGGGTATGACCACTGAAGCTTTCTTT. Encoded protein: CASSQYQGMTTEAFF.

The chain has TRBV15 and TRBJ2-3; D possibly corresponds to TRBD2 (6 bases). This CDR3 comprises 14 residues. The germline V gene encodes CDR1 LNHNV and CDR2 YYDKDF (reference sequence). V was cut by 7 bases and J by 5 bases, with 16 bases left in between. For the CDR3, the DNA is TGTGCCACCACCGAGGTCCGGCGGGGAGATACGCAGTATTTT. Residues: CATTEVRRGDTQYF. Using reference TRBV15 and TRBJ2-3 for the parts outside the CDR3, the full variable domain is DAMVIQNPRYQVTQFGKPVTLSCSQTLNHNVMYWYQQKSSQAPKLLFHYYDKDFNNEADTPDNFQSRRPNTSFCFLDIRSPGLGDTAMYLCATTEVRRGDTQYFGPGTRLTVL.

This chain uses TRBV13 with TRBJ1-2; D possibly corresponds to TRBD1 (5 bases). The germline V gene has CDR1 PRHDT and CDR2 FYEKMQ (reference sequence). Trimming took 1 base from V and 8 from J, leaving 14 bases between them. CDR3 size: 14 residues. The CDR3 loop is CASSLDGGSGGYTF. CDR3 coding DNA: TGTGCCAGCAGCTTAGACGGGGGTTCAGGGGGCTACACCTTC.

The chain carries TRBV5-5 and TRBJ2-1; 7 nucleotides agree with TRBD1. CDR1 and CDR2 (germline): SGHKS, YYEKEE (reference sequence). The V segment lost 0 bases and the J segment 8 bases; nucleotides outside the gene matches: 5. The CDR3 runs to 14 residues. The CDR3 nucleotides read TGTGCCAGCAGCTTGGGGAACAGGGGCGATGAGCAGTTCTTC. This translates into CASSLGNRGDEQFF. The complete variable domain, with remaining parts taken from reference TRBV5-5 and TRBJ2-1, reads DAGVTQSPTHLIKTRGQQVTLRCSPISGHKSVSWYQQVLGQGPQFIFQYYEKEERGRGNFPDRFSARQFPNYSSELNVNALLLGDSALYLCASSLGNRGDEQFFGPGTRLTVL.

This clone came up once. The J gene is TRBJ2-3, the V gene TRBV28; D may be TRBD1 (5 bases). The germline CDR1 and CDR2 sequences are MDHEN and SYDVKM. The CDR3 runs to 17 residues. The V and J ends lost 6 bases and 2 bases respectively, with 21 bases between them. The DNA of the CDR3 is TGTGCCAGCAGCCCCACACCTGGACACCTATACACAGATACGCAGTATTTT. Amino acids: CASSPTPGHLYTDTQYF.

The CDR3 bases are TGTGCCAGCAGCCCGAGGACAGGGGCTATCACTGAAGCTTTCTTT. This codes for CASSPRTGAITEAFF. This sequence joins TRBV5-4 and TRBJ1-1; 9 bases align to TRBD1. V lost 4 bases to trimming and J lost 4 bases; unmatched junction nucleotides: 8. Germline values: CDR1 SGHNT, CDR2 YYREEE (reference sequence). This CDR3 comprises 15 residues.